What follows are 19 T cell receptor beta chains derived from one specimen sequenced in a study of T cell responses to AZD1222 COVID-19 vaccine. Some clones are missing from TCRdb's copy, which holds only in-frame ones; the method was immunoSEQ multiplex PCR. The table includes about 86,000 clones, around 90% detected once. Sequenced here: peripheral blood, sampled on day 0 of AZD1222 vaccination. The receptors shown here come from an adult in good health.

The chain carries TRBV5-4 and TRBJ1-6, with 9 bases matching TRBD1. This CDR3 is 14 amino acids long. V gave up 4 bases and J gave up 8 bases; unmatched junction bases: 4. CDR1 SGHNT and CDR2 YYREEE come from the germline V gene (reference sequence). The CDR3 DNA is TGTGCCAGCAGCCCGACAGGGGGAGATTCACCCCTCCACTTT. This codes for CASSPTGGDSPLHF.

Here the CDR3 reads CASSLGDTGGTRGYTF. CDR3 DNA sequence: TGCGCCAGCAGCTTGGGCGATACAGGGGGAACTCGGGGCTACACCTTC. The chain carries TRBV5-1 and TRBJ1-2; 8 bases align to TRBD1. The CDR3 sequence is 16 residues long. Germline assignment: CDR1 SGHRS and CDR2 YFSETQ. Trimming took 0 bases from V and 8 from J; bases not matched to a gene: 12.

About this clone itself: It is unclear where the CDR3 begins or ends on the DNA, so no DNA is shown, and the CDR3 is as TCRdb lists it. J is TRBJ1-3 and V is TRBV5-1; no DNA check was done on the table's D call, TRBD1. The CDR3 is 19 residues long, counting both termini. Germline CDR1 reads SGHRS; CDR2 reads YFSETQ. CDR3 sequence: CASSYTFGTGGSRSDTIYF.

The chain uses TRBV5-6 and TRBJ1-5, with a possible D match to TRBD1 (6 bases). The V and J ends lost 0 bases and 1 base respectively, with 8 bases between them. Germline CDR1 is SGHDT and CDR2 is YYEEEE. The CDR3 runs 15 residues. CDR3 nucleotides: TGTGCCAGCAGCTTGGGCACAGGGAGCAATCAGCCCCAGCATTTT. It yields the protein CASSLGTGSNQPQHF.

The CDR3, as DNA: TGTGCCAGCACTGGGGCAGGGAGCCCCTACGAGCAGTACTTC. Its protein is CASTGAGSPYEQYF. The rearrangement joins TRBV7-9 to TRBJ2-7, with D perhaps assigned TRBD1 or TRBD2 (5 bases each). CDR3 length: 14 amino acids. The germline V gene encodes CDR1 SEHNR and CDR2 FQNEAQ (reference sequence). The V gene lost 7 bases and the J gene lost 2 bases, with 15 bases spanning the gap.

The rearrangement links TRBV23-1 to TRBJ2-7; D is unclear. TRBV23-1 belongs to the ORF category, with a function that is uncertain. V was cut by 6 bases and J by 5 bases, with 8 bases left in between. The CDR3 is made up of 11 amino acids. The CDR3 reads CASSQDDEQYF. The CDR3, as DNA: TGCGCCAGCAGCCAAGATGACGAGCAGTACTTC.

V and J are TRBV5-4 and TRBJ2-3; maybe TRBD1 (6 bases). The germline V and J ends were trimmed by 4 bases and 0 bases, with 12 bases remaining between them. The CDR3 sequence is 15 residues long. From germline, CDR1 is SGHNT and CDR2 YYREEE (reference sequence). DNA of the CDR3: TGTGCCAGCAGCGTACAGGGTCCTAGCACAGATACGCAGTATTTT. Translating it yields CASSVQGPSTDTQYF.

The chain employs TRBV28 and TRBJ1-3; no firm D call. In germline, CDR1 is MDHEN, CDR2 SYDVKM. Trimming shortened V by 5 bases and J by 0 bases, and 8 bases separated the two germline ends. CDR3 length: 14 residues. CDR3 in amino acids: CASSRRNSGNTIYF. CDR3 in DNA: TGTGCCAGCAGTCGACGGAACTCTGGAAACACCATATATTTT.

The chain couples TRBV6-2 or TRBV6-3 to TRBJ2-1; 10 bases are a match to TRBD2. Trimming cost V 0 bases and J 0 bases; bases outside gene matches: 11. Germline CDR1 is MNHEY and CDR2 is SVGEGT. This CDR3 has 20 amino acids. CDR3 sequence reads: CASSYSFGTSGVSSYNEQFF. CDR3 bases: TGTGCCAGCAGTTACTCATTCGGAACTAGCGGGGTGAGCTCCTACAATGAGCAGTTCTTC.

V is TRBV7-2 and J is TRBJ2-1; 11 nucleotides agree with TRBD2. Germline lookup yields CDR1 SGHTA and CDR2 FQGNSA. The CDR3 is made up of 14 amino acids. With V trimmed by 7 bases and J by 8 bases, 7 bases remained unmatched. This chain's CDR3 is CASILAGGLDEQFF. The CDR3 bases are TGTGCCAGCATCCTAGCGGGAGGTCTCGATGAGCAGTTCTTC.

The table lists this clone with a count of one. The chain has TRBV3-1 (or the pseudogene TRBV3-2) and TRBJ1-1; D remains ambiguous. Germline CDR1 reads LGHDT; CDR2 reads YNNKEL (reference sequence). CDR3 length: 13 amino acids. Trimming removed 3 bases at V and 4 bases at J, with 9 bases between. Written as DNA, the CDR3 is TGTGCCAGCAGCCAGTCAGGTATCACTGAAGCTTTCTTT. It specifies CASSQSGITEAFF.

CDR3 amino acids: CASTPGGSGYGYTF. CDR3 DNA: TGTGCCAGCACCCCAGGGGGGAGTGGCTATGGCTACACCTTC. The chain joins TRBV3-1 (or the pseudogene TRBV3-2) to TRBJ1-2; TRBD1 matches at 7 bases. This CDR3 is built from 14 residues. The germline V gene encodes CDR1 LGHDT and CDR2 YNNKEL (reference sequence). J was trimmed by 4 bases and V by 7 bases; bases with no gene match: 9.

The chain has TRBV10-2 and TRBJ1-3, with a possible D match to TRBD1 (5 bases). The length of the CDR3 is 13 residues. Germline CDR1 is WSHSY and CDR2 is SAAADI. Trimming left V 4 bases short and J 1 base short, with 5 bases between. CDR3 DNA sequence: TGCGCCAGCAGTGGGGGGTCTGGAAACACCATATATTTT. It specifies CASSGGSGNTIYF.

The chain joins TRBV19 to TRBJ1-2, with a tentative D call TRBD1 (6 bases). Germline V gives CDR1 LNHDA, CDR2 SQIVND (reference sequence). Trimming shortened V by 4 bases and J by 7 bases, and 10 bases separated the two germline ends. CDR3 length: 12 amino acids. Here the CDR3 DNA reads TGTGCCAGTAGTAACACAGGGACTGGCTACACCTTC. Its protein is CASSNTGTGYTF.

This clone was observed a single time. The CDR3, as DNA: TGTGCCAGCAGCCCTAGACAAGAGACCCAGTACTTC. Translated, it gives CASSPRQETQYF. J is TRBJ2-5 and V is TRBV12-3 or TRBV12-4; D is ambiguous. Trimming took 6 bases from V and 2 from J, leaving 7 bases between them. This CDR3 is 12 amino acids long.

This chain links TRBV5-4 with TRBJ2-5, with 8 nucleotides matching TRBD1. The germline V gene has CDR1 SGHNT and CDR2 YYREEE (reference sequence). The CDR3 totals 15 residues. The trim removed 4 bases at V and 0 bases at J, leaving 5 bases unmatched. The CDR3 reads CASSRGQGNQETQYF. CDR3 sequence (DNA): TGTGCCAGCAGCCGAGGACAGGGCAACCAAGAGACCCAGTACTTC.

In its sample, this clone was seen once. The chain couples TRBV7-6 to TRBJ2-5; 8 bases line up with TRBD1. The CDR3 totals 14 residues. V was pared by 5 bases and J by 2 bases, with 4 bases of the junction left unmatched. CDR1 and CDR2 (germline): SGHVS, FNYEAQ. In nucleotides, the CDR3 is TGTGCCAGCAGCCGAGGACAGGGTCAAGAGACCCAGTACTTC. Translation gives CASSRGQGQETQYF.

The chain couples TRBV13 to TRBJ2-1; 11 bases are a match to TRBD2. Trimming cost V 4 bases and J 7 bases; bases outside gene matches: 12. The germline CDR1 and CDR2 sequences are PRHDT and FYEKMQ (reference sequence). This CDR3 comprises 17 residues. Here the CDR3 reads CASSSTIAGGPGNEQFF. Written as DNA, the CDR3 is TGTGCCAGCAGCTCTACCATAGCGGGAGGGCCGGGGAATGAGCAGTTCTTC.

The V call is TRBV4-1, the J call TRBJ2-2; 9 bases line up with TRBD2. The germline V gene encodes CDR1 MGHRA and CDR2 YSYEKL. The CDR3 contains 18 residues. V gave up 2 bases and J gave up 7 bases; unmatched junction bases: 14. The CDR3 loop is CASSQLRAGGPRVGELFF. Written as DNA, the CDR3 is TGCGCCAGCAGCCAATTGCGTGCGGGAGGGCCTCGGGTCGGGGAGCTGTTTTTT.